Below, 7 T cell receptor beta chains from the same sample are listed, as sequenced in a study of radiotherapy plus CTLA-4 blockade in lung cancer. Clones were read by immunoSEQ multiplex PCR, and TCRdb kept only the in-frame ones, dropping some. The table lists more than 100,000 clones, around 89% of them singletons. Sequences were derived from peripheral blood, sampled from a patient treated with radiotherapy plus ipilimumab. These receptors were obtained from a human donor with non-small cell lung cancer that progressed on radiotherapy plus ipilimumab.

In DNA form, the CDR3 reads TGTGCCATCACCCCGGGTGAAAAACTGTTTTTT. This gives the protein CAITPGEKLFF. This sequence joins TRBV10-3 and TRBJ1-4, with unresolved D. The CDR3 length is 11 residues. Germline loops: CDR1 ENHRY, CDR2 SYGVKD. The V gene lost 7 bases and the J gene lost 7 bases, with 7 bases spanning the gap.

V is TRBV7-9 and J is TRBJ2-5, with TRBD2 matching over 7 bases. The germline V gene encodes CDR1 SEHNR and CDR2 FQNEAQ (reference sequence). The CDR3 contains 15 residues. With 2 bases clipped from V and 5 bases from J, the junction kept 8 bases outside the gene matches. CDR3: CASSLFAGEAETQYF. CDR3 in DNA: TGTGCCAGCAGCTTATTTGCGGGAGAGGCGGAGACCCAGTACTTC.

The V and J genes are TRBV4-1 and TRBJ2-7, with 12 bases fitting TRBD2. J was trimmed by 2 bases and V by 2 bases; bases with no gene match: 4. The CDR3 runs to 16 residues. The germline V gene has CDR1 MGHRA and CDR2 YSYEKL. DNA of the CDR3: TGCGCCAGCAGCCAACCACTAGCGGGAGGAACCTACGAGCAGTACTTC. It codes for CASSQPLAGGTYEQYF.

J is TRBJ1-4 and V is TRBV5-6; no firm D call. The CDR3 runs to 14 residues. The V gene lost 3 bases and the J gene lost 0 bases, with 6 bases spanning the gap. Germline CDR1 SGHDT, CDR2 YYEEEE. The CDR3 loop is CASSSGATNEKLFF. CDR3 in DNA: TGTGCCAGCAGCTCCGGAGCAACTAATGAAAAACTGTTTTTT.

This clone was seen just once. The chain carries TRBV5-4 and TRBJ2-5, with D uncertain. The CDR3 is 13 residues long. Germline V gene data show CDR1 as SGHNT and CDR2 as YYREEE (reference sequence). The V end lost 4 bases, the J end lost 5 bases, and 12 bases lay between the germline ends. The CDR3 sequence is CASSPEISETQYF. The CDR3, as DNA: TGTGCCAGCAGCCCTGAGATCTCGGAGACCCAGTACTTC. Looking up the rest from reference TRBV5-4 and TRBJ2-5 gives the full variable domain: ETGVTQSPTHLIKTRGQQVTLRCSSQSGHNTVSWYQQALGQGPQFIFQYYREEENGRGNFPPRFSGLQFPNYSSELNVNALELDDSALYLCASSPEISETQYFGPGTRLLVL.

The chain joins TRBV7-8 to TRBJ2-2, with TRBD1 as a possible D gene (6 bases). The CDR3 is 13 residues long. CDR1 is SGHVS, CDR2 FQNEAQ, per germline. V gave up 8 bases and J gave up 7 bases, with 14 bases separating them. CDR3 sequence: CASFPGEIGELFF. For the CDR3, the DNA is TGTGCCAGCTTTCCAGGGGAGATCGGGGAGCTGTTTTTT.

This clone occurred a few times. This chain joins TRBV27 and TRBJ2-3; D is unresolved. The germline V gene has CDR1 MNHEY and CDR2 SMNVEV (reference sequence). This CDR3 spans 13 amino acids. Trimming left V 4 bases short and J 4 bases short, with 9 bases between. In DNA form, the CDR3 reads TGTGCCAGCAGTTCAATTGTCGCAGATACGCAGTATTTT. Translation: CASSSIVADTQYF.